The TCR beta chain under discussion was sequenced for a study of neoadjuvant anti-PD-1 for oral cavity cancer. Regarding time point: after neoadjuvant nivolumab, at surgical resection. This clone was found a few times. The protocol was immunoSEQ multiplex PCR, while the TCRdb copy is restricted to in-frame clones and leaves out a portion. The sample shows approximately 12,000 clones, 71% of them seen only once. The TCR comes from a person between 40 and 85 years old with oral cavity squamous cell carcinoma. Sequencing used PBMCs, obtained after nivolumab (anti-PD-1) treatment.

CDR3 region: CASSLGQRNYGYTF. The DNA of the CDR3 is TGTGCCAGCAGCTTGGGACAGAGGAACTATGGCTACACCTTC. The genes are TRBV5-6 and TRBJ1-2; tentatively, D is TRBD1 (5 bases). The CDR3 length is 14 residues. Germline CDR1 SGHDT, CDR2 YYEEEE. Trimming shortened V by 0 bases and J by 2 bases, and 8 bases separated the two germline ends. The full variable domain, with the rest looked up from reference TRBV5-6 and TRBJ1-2, is DAGVTQSPTHLIKTRGQQVTLRCSPKSGHDTVSWYQQALGQGPQFIFQYYEEEERQRGNFPDRFSGHQFPNYSSELNVNALLLGDSALYLCASSLGQRNYGYTFGSGTRLTVV.